The 16 T cell receptor beta chains below all came from one sample that was sequenced in a study of blood T cell repertoires in COVID-19. Clones were sequenced by immunoSEQ multiplex PCR, and TCRdb holds only the in-frame ones, with some missing. This table has 380,000 or so clones, approximately 86% appearing once. The sample was peripheral blood. The receptor source for this set is a woman aged 55-70 years with COVID-19, enrolled during active disease.

The J gene is TRBJ2-1, the V gene TRBV5-6; perhaps TRBD1 as D (7 bases). CDR1 is SGHDT and CDR2 is YYEEEE in the germline V gene. CDR3 length: 16 residues. V lost 6 bases to trimming and J lost 1 base, with 17 bases between them. In DNA, the CDR3 is TGTGCCAGCATCCTACAGGGGAGGAATTCCTACAATGAGCAGTTCTTC. Its protein is CASILQGRNSYNEQFF.

The chain links TRBV30 to TRBJ1-1; maybe TRBD1 (5 bases). V lost 1 base to trimming and J lost 2 bases, with 14 bases between them. Germline assignment: CDR1 GTSNPN and CDR2 SVGIG (reference sequence). This CDR3 contains 15 residues. As DNA, the CDR3 is TGTGCCTGGAGTGAGCAACATTGGGGCAACACTGAAGCTTTCTTT. Its protein product is CAWSEQHWGNTEAFF.

The V and J genes are TRBV4-2 and TRBJ2-7; TRBD2 matches at 16 bases. V was clipped by 1 base and J by 7 bases; unmatched bases: 7. Germline assignment: CDR1 LGHNA and CDR2 YNFKEQ. This CDR3 region has 17 residues. The CDR3 bases are TGTGCCAGCAGCCAAGCCCCGGGACTAGCGGGGGGGAGGGAGCAGTACTTC. The encoded protein is CASSQAPGLAGGREQYF.

The rearrangement links TRBV4-1 to TRBJ1-3; 8 bases fit TRBD1. CDR1 MGHRA and CDR2 YSYEKL come from the germline V gene. The V gene end was trimmed by 5 bases and the J gene end by 5 bases; junction bases not matched to a gene: 8. The CDR3 totals 15 residues. CDR3 bases: TGCGCCAGCAGCGGACAGGGAGGGAGCAGAAACACCATATATTTT. Translated, it gives CASSGQGGSRNTIYF.

This clone was seen only once. This sequence joins TRBV7-8 and TRBJ1-6; TRBD1 aligns across 8 bases. Per germline, CDR1 SGHVS and CDR2 FQNEAQ. The CDR3 is made up of 15 amino acids. With V trimmed by 5 bases and J by 9 bases, 9 bases remained unmatched. CDR3 loop: CASSPPRTGTSPLHF. The CDR3 nucleotides are TGTGCCAGCAGCCCCCCCCGGACAGGGACTTCACCCCTCCACTTT.

The V gene is TRBV5-1, the J gene TRBJ2-5; 8 bases map to TRBD2. The V and J ends lost 3 bases and 3 bases, in that order; junction bases with no gene match: 4. CDR1 is SGHRS, CDR2 YFSETQ, per germline. The CDR3 spans 14 residues. The DNA for the CDR3 is TGCGCCAGCAGCTATAGCGGGGTAAAAGAGACCCAGTACTTC. This sequence encodes CASSYSGVKETQYF.

The rearrangement uses TRBV5-5 and TRBJ1-1, with D perhaps TRBD1 (5 bases). Germline loops: CDR1 SGHKS, CDR2 YYEKEE (reference sequence). V was cut by 4 bases and J by 4 bases, with 17 bases left in between. The CDR3 consists of 15 residues. CDR3 in DNA: TGTGCCAGCAGCCTCACCCGCGGGGGAGGCACTGAAGCTTTCTTT. It translates to CASSLTRGGGTEAFF. Drawing the rest from reference TRBV5-5 and TRBJ1-1, the complete variable domain is DAGVTQSPTHLIKTRGQQVTLRCSPISGHKSVSWYQQVLGQGPQFIFQYYEKEERGRGNFPDRFSARQFPNYSSELNVNALLLGDSALYLCASSLTRGGGTEAFFGQGTRLTVV.

The chain combines TRBV5-5 with TRBJ2-2, with unresolved D. Trimming pared 3 bases from V and 12 bases from J, leaving 15 bases between. The CDR3 has 13 amino acids. Germline assignment: CDR1 SGHKS and CDR2 YYEKEE (reference sequence). The CDR3 protein is CASSSQASPQLFF. The DNA of the CDR3 is TGTGCCAGCAGCTCCCAGGCCTCCCCCCAGCTGTTTTTT. Based on the CDR3 plus reference TRBV5-5 and TRBJ2-2, the full variable domain is DAGVTQSPTHLIKTRGQQVTLRCSPISGHKSVSWYQQVLGQGPQFIFQYYEKEERGRGNFPDRFSARQFPNYSSELNVNALLLGDSALYLCASSSQASPQLFFGEGSRLTVL.

J is TRBJ2-7 and V is TRBV14; D perhaps matches TRBD2 (5 bases). CDR1 is SGHDN and CDR2 is FVKESK in the germline V gene. Trimming left V 0 bases short and J 0 bases short, with 9 bases between. The CDR3 totals 15 residues. CDR3 DNA: TGTGCCAGCAGCCAAGATCGGGAACACTCCTACGAGCAGTACTTC. Protein product: CASSQDREHSYEQYF. The whole variable domain, remainder taken from reference TRBV14 and TRBJ2-7, is EAGVTQFPSHSVIEKGQTVTLRCDPISGHDNLYWYRRVMGKEIKFLLHFVKESKQDESGMPNNRFLAERTGGTYSTLKVQPAELEDSGVYFCASSQDREHSYEQYFGPGTRLTVT.

The chain recombines TRBV4-3 with TRBJ1-5; D gene uncertain. This CDR3 comprises 15 residues. CDR1 and CDR2 (germline): LGHNA, YSLEER. Trimming removed 3 bases from V and 5 bases from J, with 14 bases in between. CDR3 nucleotides: TGCGCCAGCAGCCAGGAGAGTAGCGCCTATCAGCCCCAGCATTTT. This sequence encodes CASSQESSAYQPQHF.

The chain carries TRBV6-5 and TRBJ2-5, with TRBD1 matching 9 bases. V dropped 0 bases and J dropped 9; count of bases not matched to a gene: 8. Germline V gene lookup returns CDR1 MNHEY and CDR2 SVGAGI. The CDR3 covers 15 residues. CDR3 amino acids: CASSYSPGQGWAQYF. The DNA for the CDR3 is TGTGCCAGCAGTTACTCACCGGGACAGGGCTGGGCCCAGTACTTC.

The CDR3 coding sequence is TGTGCCAGCAGCCTAACCCGGGACAGGGGGCAGACGTTGGGCAATCAGCCCCAGCATTTT. The encoded protein is CASSLTRDRGQTLGNQPQHF. J is TRBJ1-5 and V is TRBV6-6; the match to TRBD1 covers 12 bases. This CDR3 region has 20 residues. The V gene's germline CDR1 is MNHNY and CDR2 SVGAGI (reference sequence). J gave up 2 bases and V 6 bases, and 17 bases lay outside the gene matches.

The chain carries TRBV11-3 and TRBJ2-3, with 12 nucleotides matching TRBD2. With 5 bases clipped from V and 0 bases from J, the junction kept 9 bases outside the gene matches. The CDR3 is 18 amino acids. Germline CDR1 is SGHNT and CDR2 is YENEEA. CDR3 amino acids: CASSTRTSGEPSTDTQYF. The CDR3 bases are TGTGCCAGCAGCACCCGGACTAGCGGGGAACCTAGCACAGATACGCAGTATTTT.

V is TRBV19 and J is TRBJ2-3; a possible D gene is TRBD2 (7 bases). Trimming removed 2 bases from V and 5 bases from J, with 11 bases in between. In germline, CDR1 is LNHDA, CDR2 SQIVND (reference sequence). There are 14 residues in the CDR3. Here the CDR3 reads CASSITGREDTQYF. In DNA form, the CDR3 reads TGTGCCAGTAGTATAACAGGGAGGGAAGATACGCAGTATTTT.

The genes are TRBV5-1 and TRBJ1-1; 7 bases map to TRBD1. Germline-derived CDR1 and CDR2 are SGHRS and YFSETQ. The CDR3 length is 16 residues. Losses at the gene ends were 4 bases for V and 5 bases for J; bases not matched to a gene: 14. In DNA form, the CDR3 reads TGCGCCAGCAGCCAACGTGTGACAGGGATAGGGACTGAAGCTTTCTTT. Its protein product is CASSQRVTGIGTEAFF.

CDR3 bases: TGTGCCAGCAGCCAAGGACAGGGAAGGCACATTCAGTACTTC. Translating gives CASSQGQGRHIQYF. V is TRBV28 and J is TRBJ2-4; 8 nucleotides agree with TRBD1. CDR1 and CDR2 (germline): MDHEN, SYDVKM. V gave up 6 bases and J gave up 8 bases; unmatched junction bases: 9. This CDR3 comprises 14 residues.